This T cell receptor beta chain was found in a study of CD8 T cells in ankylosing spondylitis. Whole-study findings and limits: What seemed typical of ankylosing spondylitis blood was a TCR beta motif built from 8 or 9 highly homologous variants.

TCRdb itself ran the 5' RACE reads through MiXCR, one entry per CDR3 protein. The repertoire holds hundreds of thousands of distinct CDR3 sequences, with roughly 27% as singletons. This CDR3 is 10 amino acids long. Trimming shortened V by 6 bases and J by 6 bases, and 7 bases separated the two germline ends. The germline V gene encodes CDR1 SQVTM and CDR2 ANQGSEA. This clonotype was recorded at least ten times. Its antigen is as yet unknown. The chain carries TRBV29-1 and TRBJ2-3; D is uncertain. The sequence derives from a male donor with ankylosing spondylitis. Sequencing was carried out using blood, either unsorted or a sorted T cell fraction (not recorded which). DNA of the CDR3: TGCAGCGTCGGTGCGGATACGCAGTATTTT. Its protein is CSVGADTQYF.